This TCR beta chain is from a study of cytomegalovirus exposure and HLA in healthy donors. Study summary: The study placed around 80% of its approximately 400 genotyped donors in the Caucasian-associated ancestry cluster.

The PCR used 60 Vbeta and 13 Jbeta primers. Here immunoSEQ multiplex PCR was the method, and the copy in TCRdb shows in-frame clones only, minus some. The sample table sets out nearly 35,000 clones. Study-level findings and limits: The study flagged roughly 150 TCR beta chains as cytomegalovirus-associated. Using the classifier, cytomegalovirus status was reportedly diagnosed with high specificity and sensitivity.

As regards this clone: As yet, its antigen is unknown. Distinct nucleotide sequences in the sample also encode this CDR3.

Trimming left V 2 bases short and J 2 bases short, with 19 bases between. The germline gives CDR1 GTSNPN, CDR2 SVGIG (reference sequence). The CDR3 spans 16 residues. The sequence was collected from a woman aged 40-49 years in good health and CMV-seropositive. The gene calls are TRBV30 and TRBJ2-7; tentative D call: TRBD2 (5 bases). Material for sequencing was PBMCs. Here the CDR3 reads CAWSKRGGRLTYEQYF. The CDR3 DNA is TGTGCCTGGAGTAAAAGAGGAGGAAGGCTAACCTACGAGCAGTACTTC.